This entry features one TCR beta chain sequence. The data derive from a study of shared T cell receptors in the human thymus. Assay used: immunoSEQ multiplex PCR; TCRdb lists only in-frame clones, some missing. The table lists approximately 490,000 clones, around 82% of them singletons, with about 0.013% in the top ten. The V gene's germline CDR1 is LNHDA and CDR2 SQIVND (reference sequence). The CDR3 totals 13 residues. With 5 bases removed from V and 3 bases from J, the gap between germline ends came to 10 bases. These same records also appear under a second study, on human thymus T cells. That source reports: Resections were taken during corrective heart surgery, and the thymus tissue came from these. Apparent bias marked the V and J gene usage of thymic and blood repertoires.

V gene TRBV19 combines with J gene TRBJ1-2; a weak D match, TRBD1 (6 bases). The TCR was taken from a boy in the first two years of life with a congenital heart defect. The sequenced sample was thymocytes. The CDR3 nucleotides are TGTGCCAGTAGTCCGGGACACTACTATGGCTACACCTTC. This translates into CASSPGHYYGYTF.